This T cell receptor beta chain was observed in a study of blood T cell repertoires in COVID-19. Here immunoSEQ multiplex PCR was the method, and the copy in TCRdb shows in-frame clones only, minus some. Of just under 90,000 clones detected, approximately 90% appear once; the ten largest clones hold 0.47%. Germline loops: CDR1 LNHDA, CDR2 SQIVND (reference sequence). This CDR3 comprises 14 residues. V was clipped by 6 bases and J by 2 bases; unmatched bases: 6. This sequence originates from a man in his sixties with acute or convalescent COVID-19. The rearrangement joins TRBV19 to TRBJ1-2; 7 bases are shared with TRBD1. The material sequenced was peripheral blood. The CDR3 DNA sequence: TGTGCCAGTAGGGTTATGGGACAGAACTATGGCTACACCTTC. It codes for CASRVMGQNYGYTF.